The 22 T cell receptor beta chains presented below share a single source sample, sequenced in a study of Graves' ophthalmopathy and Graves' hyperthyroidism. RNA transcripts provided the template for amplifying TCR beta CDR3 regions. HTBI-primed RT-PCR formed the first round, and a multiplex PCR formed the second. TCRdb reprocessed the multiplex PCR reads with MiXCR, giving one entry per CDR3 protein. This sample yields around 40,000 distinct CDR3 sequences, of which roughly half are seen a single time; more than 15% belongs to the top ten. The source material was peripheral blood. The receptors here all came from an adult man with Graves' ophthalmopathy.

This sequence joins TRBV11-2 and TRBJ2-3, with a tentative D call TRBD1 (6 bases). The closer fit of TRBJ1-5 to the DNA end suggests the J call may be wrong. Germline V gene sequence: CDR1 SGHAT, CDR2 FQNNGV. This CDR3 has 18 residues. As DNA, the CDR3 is TGTGCCAGCAGCCAAGACGCAGGGGAGGGAATAAGCACAGATACGCAGCATTTT. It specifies CASSQDAGEGISTDTQHF.

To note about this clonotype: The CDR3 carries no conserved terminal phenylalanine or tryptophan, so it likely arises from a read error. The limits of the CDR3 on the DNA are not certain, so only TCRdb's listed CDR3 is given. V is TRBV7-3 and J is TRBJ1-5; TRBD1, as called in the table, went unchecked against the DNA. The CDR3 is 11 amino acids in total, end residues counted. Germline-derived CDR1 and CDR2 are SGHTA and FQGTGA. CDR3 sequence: CASSSRGAERL.

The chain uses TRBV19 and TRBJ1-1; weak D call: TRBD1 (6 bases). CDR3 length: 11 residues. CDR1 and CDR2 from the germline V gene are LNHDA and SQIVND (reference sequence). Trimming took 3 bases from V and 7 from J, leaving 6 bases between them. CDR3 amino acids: CASSIRGEAFF. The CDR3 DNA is TGTGCCAGTAGTATCAGGGGTGAAGCTTTCTTT.

CDR3 sequence: CASRPTDSYGYTF. In DNA form, the CDR3 reads TGTGCCAGCAGACCTACCGACTCCTATGGCTACACCTTC. The chain couples TRBV12-3 or TRBV12-4 to TRBJ1-2; the D is unclear. This CDR3 is 13 amino acids long. Trimming removed 6 bases from V and 4 bases from J, with 12 bases in between.

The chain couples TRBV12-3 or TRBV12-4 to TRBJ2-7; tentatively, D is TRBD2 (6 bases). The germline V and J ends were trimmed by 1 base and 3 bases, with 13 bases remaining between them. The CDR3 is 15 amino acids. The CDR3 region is CASSLDTGEHYEQYF. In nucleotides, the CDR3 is TGTGCCAGCAGTTTAGACACGGGAGAACACTACGAGCAGTACTTC.

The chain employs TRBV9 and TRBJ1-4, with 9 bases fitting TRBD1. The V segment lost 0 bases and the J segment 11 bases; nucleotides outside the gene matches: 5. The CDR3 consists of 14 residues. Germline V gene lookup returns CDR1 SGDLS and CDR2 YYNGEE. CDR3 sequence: CASSVGGTGRKLFF. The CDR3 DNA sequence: TGTGCCAGCAGCGTAGGGGGGACAGGGCGTAAACTGTTTTTT.

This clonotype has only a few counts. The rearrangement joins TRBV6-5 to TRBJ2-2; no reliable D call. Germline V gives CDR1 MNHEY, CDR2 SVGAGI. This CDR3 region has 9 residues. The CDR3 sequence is CANTGELFF. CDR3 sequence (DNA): TGTGCGAACACCGGGGAGCTGTTTTTT.

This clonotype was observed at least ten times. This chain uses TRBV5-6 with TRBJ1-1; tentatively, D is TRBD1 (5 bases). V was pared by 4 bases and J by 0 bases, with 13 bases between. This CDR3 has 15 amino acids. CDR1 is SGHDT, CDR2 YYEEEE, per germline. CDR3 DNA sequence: TGTGCCAGCAGCCCCCCTACAGGACTGAACACTGAAGCTTTCTTT. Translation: CASSPPTGLNTEAFF.

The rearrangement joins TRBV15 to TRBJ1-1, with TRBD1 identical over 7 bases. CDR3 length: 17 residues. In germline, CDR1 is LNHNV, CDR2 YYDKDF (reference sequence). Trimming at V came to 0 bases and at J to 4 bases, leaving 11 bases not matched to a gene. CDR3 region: CATSRDYGTGQATEAFF. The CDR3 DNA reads TGTGCCACCAGCAGAGATTATGGGACCGGACAGGCCACTGAAGCTTTCTTT.

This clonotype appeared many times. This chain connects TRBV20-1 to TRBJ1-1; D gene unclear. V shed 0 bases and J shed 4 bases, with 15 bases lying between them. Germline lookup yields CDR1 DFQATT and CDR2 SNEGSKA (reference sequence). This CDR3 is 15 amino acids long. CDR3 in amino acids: CSARDLGLSPTEAFF. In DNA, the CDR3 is TGCAGTGCTAGAGATCTCGGACTTTCCCCCACTGAAGCTTTCTTT.

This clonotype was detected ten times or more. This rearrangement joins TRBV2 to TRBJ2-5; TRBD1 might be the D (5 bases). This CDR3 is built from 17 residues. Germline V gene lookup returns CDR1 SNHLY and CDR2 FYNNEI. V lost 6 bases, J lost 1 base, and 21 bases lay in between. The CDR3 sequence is CASRDPVVQGVQETQYF. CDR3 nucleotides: TGTGCCAGCAGAGACCCCGTGGTCCAGGGCGTCCAAGAGACCCAGTACTTC.

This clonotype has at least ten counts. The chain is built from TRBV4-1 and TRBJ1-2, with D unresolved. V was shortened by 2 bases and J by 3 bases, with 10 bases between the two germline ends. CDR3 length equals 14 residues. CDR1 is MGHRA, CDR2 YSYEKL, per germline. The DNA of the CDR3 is TGCGCCAGCAGCCAATACTTACAAGACTATGGCTACACCTTC. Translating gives CASSQYLQDYGYTF.

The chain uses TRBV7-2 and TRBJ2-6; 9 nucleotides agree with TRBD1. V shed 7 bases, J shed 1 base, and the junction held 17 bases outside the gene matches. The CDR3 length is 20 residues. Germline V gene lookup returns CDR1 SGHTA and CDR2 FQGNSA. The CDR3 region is CASTLGQGQGLYSGANVLTF. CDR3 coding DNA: TGTGCCAGCACCCTGGGACAGGGCCAAGGGTTATATTCTGGGGCCAACGTCCTGACTTTC.

CDR3 protein: CASTPGQGFYEQYF. The CDR3 DNA reads as TGTGCCAGCACGCCGGGACAGGGGTTCTACGAGCAGTACTTC. The chain combines TRBV25-1 with TRBJ2-7, with 10 bases fitting TRBD1. J was trimmed by 3 bases and V by 7 bases; bases with no gene match: 6. The CDR3 has 14 residues. Germline V gene data show CDR1 as MGHDK and CDR2 as SYGVNS.

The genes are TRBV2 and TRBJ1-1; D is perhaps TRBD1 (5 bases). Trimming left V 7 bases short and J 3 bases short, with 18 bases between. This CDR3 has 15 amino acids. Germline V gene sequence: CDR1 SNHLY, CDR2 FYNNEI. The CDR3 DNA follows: TGTGCCAGCAAGGTCGGGGCGAACGTTTACACTGAAGCTTTCTTT. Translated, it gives CASKVGANVYTEAFF.

CDR3 region: CSARPGTRNEQYV. CDR3 DNA: TGCAGTGCTAGGCCAGGGACTCGCAATGAGCAGTACGTT. This rearrangement joins TRBV20-1 to TRBJ2-7, with a tentative D call TRBD2 (6 bases). The CDR3 is 13 residues long. In germline, CDR1 is DFQATT, CDR2 SNEGSKA (reference sequence).

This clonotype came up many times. The CDR3 DNA follows: TGTGCCAGTAGCGCCGGGATATCCTACGAGCAGTACTTC. Its protein product is CASSAGISYEQYF. The chain employs TRBV19 and TRBJ2-7; maybe TRBD2 (5 bases). The CDR3 is 13 amino acids. Germline-derived CDR1 and CDR2 are LNHDA and SQIVND (reference sequence). The V end lost 6 bases, the J end lost 1 base, and 10 bases lay between the germline ends.

CDR3 in amino acids: CAGNGLGFTGELFF. Written as DNA, the CDR3 is TGTGCCGGCAACGGGTTGGGATTCACCGGGGAGCTGTTTTTT. The V gene is TRBV9, the J gene TRBJ2-2; D not certain. The V and J ends lost 10 bases and 4 bases respectively, with 17 bases between them. The germline V gene has CDR1 SGDLS and CDR2 YYNGEE. CDR3 length: 14 amino acids.

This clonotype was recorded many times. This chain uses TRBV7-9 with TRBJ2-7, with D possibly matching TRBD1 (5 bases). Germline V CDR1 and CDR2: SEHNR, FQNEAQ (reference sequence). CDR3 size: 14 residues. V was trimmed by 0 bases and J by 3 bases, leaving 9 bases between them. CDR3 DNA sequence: TGTGCCAGCAGCTTAGCCCTCAGGGACTACGAGCAGTACTTC. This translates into CASSLALRDYEQYF.

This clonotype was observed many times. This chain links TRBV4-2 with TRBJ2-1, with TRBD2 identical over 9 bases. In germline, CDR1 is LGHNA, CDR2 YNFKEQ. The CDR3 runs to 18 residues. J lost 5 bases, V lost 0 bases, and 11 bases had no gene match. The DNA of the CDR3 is TGTGCCAGCAGCCAAGATCTTCCGGGCGGGGGGGCCGACAATGAGCAGTTCTTC. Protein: CASSQDLPGGGADNEQFF.

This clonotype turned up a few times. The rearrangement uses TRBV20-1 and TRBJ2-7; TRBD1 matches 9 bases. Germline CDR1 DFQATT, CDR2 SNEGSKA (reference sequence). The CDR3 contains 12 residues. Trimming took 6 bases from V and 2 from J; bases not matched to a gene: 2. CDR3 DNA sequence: TGCAGTGCCGGGACAGGGACCTACGAGCAGTACTTC. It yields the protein CSAGTGTYEQYF.

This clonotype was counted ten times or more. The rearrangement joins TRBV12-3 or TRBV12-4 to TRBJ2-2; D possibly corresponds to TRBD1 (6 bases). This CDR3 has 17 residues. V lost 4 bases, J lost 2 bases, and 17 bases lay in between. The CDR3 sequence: CASSSPKGDVNTGELFF. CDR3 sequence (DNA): TGTGCCAGCAGTTCCCCAAAGGGGGATGTTAACACCGGGGAGCTGTTTTTT.